This TCR beta chain was identified in a study of early T cells in non-severe SARS-CoV-2 infection. This CDR3 has 15 amino acids. V was cut by 7 bases and J by 0 bases, with 14 bases left in between. TCRdb processed the 5' RACE reads anew with MiXCR; each CDR3 protein has one entry. The data show about 100,000 distinct CDR3 sequences, 11% seen once. J is TRBJ2-3 and V is TRBV12-3 or TRBV12-4; D is perhaps TRBD1 (5 bases). Sequenced sample: whole blood. This sequence was found in an adult who was a healthcare worker with PCR-confirmed SARS-CoV-2 infection or an uninfected control (not recorded which). The CDR3 loop reads CASTQTESSTDTQYF. CDR3 DNA sequence: TGTGCCAGCACCCAGACAGAGTCTAGCACAGATACGCAGTATTTT.